Listed here are 5 T cell receptor beta chains from one sample, sequenced in a study of blood T cell repertoires in COVID-19. Using immunoSEQ multiplex PCR, the repertoire was profiled, and TCRdb retains in-frame clones only, with some absent. Of 650,000 to 800,000 clones in the sample, 85% to 90% were seen once. The sequenced sample consisted of peripheral blood. Source of these receptors: a woman between 18 and 29 years old with acute or convalescent COVID-19.

In this sample, this clone turned up a few times. The genes are TRBV10-2 and TRBJ1-6; 8 bases match TRBD1. Germline V lookup: CDR1 WSHSY, CDR2 SAAADI. Trimming removed 3 bases from V and 8 bases from J; junction bases left unmatched: 9. This CDR3 region has 16 residues. CDR3 nucleotide sequence: TGCGCCAGCAGTGATGTCCCGGACAGGGTCGATTCACCCCTCCACTTT. Translating it yields CASSDVPDRVDSPLHF.

V and J are TRBV2 and TRBJ2-1; a weak D match, TRBD2 (6 bases). The CDR3 is made up of 15 amino acids. Trimming cost V 0 bases and J 6 bases, with 12 bases left between them. The V gene's germline CDR1 is SNHLY and CDR2 FYNNEI. In DNA, the CDR3 is TGTGCCAGCAGTGAAGCGCTTGGCGGGGCCAATGAGCAGTTCTTC. Encoded protein: CASSEALGGANEQFF.

The chain links TRBV21-1 to TRBJ1-3; TRBD1, as called in the table, went unchecked against the DNA. TRBV21-1 is classified as a pseudogene. The CDR3 loop spans 14 amino acids. In DNA form, the CDR3 reads TGTGCCAGGACAGGACAGAGCTCTGGAAACACCATATATTTT. Encoded protein: CARTGQSSGNTIYF.

The rearrangement joins TRBV6-1 to TRBJ1-5; tentatively, D is TRBD1 (5 bases). Between the trimmed V and J ends, which lost 0 bases and 8 bases, there was a span of 14 bases. From germline, CDR1 is MNHNS and CDR2 SASEGT. The CDR3 consists of 15 residues. The CDR3, as DNA: TGTGCCAGCAGTGAAGCGCGAGCAGGGATGGAGCCCCAGCATTTT. Translated, it gives CASSEARAGMEPQHF.

This rearrangement joins TRBV18 to TRBJ2-7, with TRBD1 identical over 11 bases. V trimming: 2 bases; J trimming: 5 bases; junction bases outside the gene matches: 5. The CDR3 totals 15 residues. CDR1 and CDR2 from the germline V gene are KGHSH and LQKENI. CDR3 sequence: CASSPGQGAGNEQYF. DNA of the CDR3: TGTGCCAGCTCACCAGGACAGGGGGCCGGGAACGAGCAGTACTTC.